Below are 16 T cell receptor beta chains sequenced from a single sample in a study of neoadjuvant anti-PD-1 for oral cavity cancer. Profiled with immunoSEQ multiplex PCR; TCRdb holds only in-frame clones, not every one. Among 70,000 to 95,000 clones listed, about 84% were seen once. The input for sequencing was PBMCs, taken before nivolumab (anti-PD-1) treatment. These receptors came from a person aged 40 to 85 with oral cavity squamous cell carcinoma.

The genes are TRBV6-1 and TRBJ2-1; D might be TRBD1 (6 bases). Germline V gene lookup returns CDR1 MNHNS and CDR2 SASEGT. The germline V and J ends were trimmed by 6 bases and 8 bases, with 14 bases remaining between them. This CDR3 comprises 13 residues. CDR3: CASRPTGSDEQFF. The CDR3 DNA sequence: TGTGCCAGCAGGCCTACAGGGAGCGATGAGCAGTTCTTC.

This clone was recorded once. The V call is TRBV27, the J call TRBJ2-1; no definite D call. The V end lost 3 bases, the J end lost 10 bases, and 16 bases lay between the germline ends. The CDR3 has 14 amino acids. From germline, CDR1 is MNHEY and CDR2 SMNVEV (reference sequence). CDR3 DNA: TGTGCCAGCAGTTTGGAAAGTCGGTTTATGGAGCAGTTCTTC. Its protein is CASSLESRFMEQFF.

This sequence joins TRBV19 and TRBJ1-2; D unclear. CDR3 length: 14 residues. Per the germline V gene, CDR1 is LNHDA and CDR2 is SQIVND (reference sequence). V was pared by 5 bases and J by 2 bases, with 12 bases between. The CDR3, as DNA: TGTGCCAGTAGTTATTCCGGACTAAACTATGGCTACACCTTC. Protein: CASSYSGLNYGYTF. The entire variable domain, with the rest obtained from reference TRBV19 and TRBJ1-2, is as follows: DGGITQSPKYLFRKEGQNVTLSCEQNLNHDAMYWYRQDPGQGLRLIYYSQIVNDFQKGDIAEGYSVSREKKESFPLTVTSAQKNPTAFYLCASSYSGLNYGYTFGSGTRLTVV.

V and J are TRBV13 and TRBJ2-3; D is uncertain. Trimming removed 5 bases from V and 1 base from J, with 7 bases in between. CDR3 size: 13 residues. Per the germline V gene, CDR1 is PRHDT and CDR2 is FYEKMQ (reference sequence). CDR3 protein: CASSPWGTDTQYF. CDR3 sequence (DNA): TGTGCCAGCAGCCCATGGGGCACAGATACGCAGTATTTT.

The chain links TRBV7-3 to TRBJ2-2, with TRBD1 identical over 8 bases. Germline CDR1 reads SGHTA; CDR2 reads FQGTGA. The CDR3 is 17 amino acids. V shed 3 bases and J 1 base; nucleotides not matched to a gene: 7. The CDR3 sequence: CASSLVPGQVNTGELFF. The CDR3 DNA sequence: TGTGCCAGCAGCTTGGTACCGGGACAGGTGAACACCGGGGAGCTGTTTTTT.

This sequence joins TRBV9 and TRBJ1-4; 8 positions agree with TRBD1. The CDR3 spans 15 residues. The V gene end was trimmed by 3 bases and the J gene end by 2 bases; junction bases not matched to a gene: 3. CDR1 SGDLS and CDR2 YYNGEE come from the germline V gene. CDR3 in DNA: TGTGCCAGCAGCGCCAGACAGGGGACTAATGAAAAACTGTTTTTT. It codes for CASSARQGTNEKLFF.

This chain joins TRBV7-2 and TRBJ2-7, with TRBD1 matching 7 bases. Trimming removed 5 bases from V and 2 bases from J; junction bases left unmatched: 6. The germline V gene has CDR1 SGHTA and CDR2 FQGNSA. The CDR3 has 14 residues. CDR3: CASSPGQQTYEQYF. CDR3 coding DNA: TGTGCCAGCAGCCCGGGACAGCAAACCTACGAGCAGTACTTC.

Details on this clone: Other DNA sequences of this sample code for an identical CDR3. The chain has TRBV15 and TRBJ1-2; 7 nucleotides align to TRBD1. The CDR3 spans 13 residues. The germline CDR1 and CDR2 sequences are LNHNV and YYDKDF (reference sequence). With V trimmed by 2 bases and J by 6 bases, 3 bases remained unmatched. Here the CDR3 reads CATSRRQGDGYTF. CDR3 DNA: TGTGCCACCAGCAGAAGACAGGGTGATGGCTACACCTTC. Drawing the rest from reference TRBV15 and TRBJ1-2, the complete variable domain is DAMVIQNPRYQVTQFGKPVTLSCSQTLNHNVMYWYQQKSSQAPKLLFHYYDKDFNNEADTPDNFQSRRPNTSFCFLDIRSPGLGDTAMYLCATSRRQGDGYTFGSGTRLTVV.

The CDR3 coding sequence is TGTGCCAGCAGCTGGACAGTACTGTCTGGCTACACCTTC. Translated: CASSWTVLSGYTF. The V and J genes are TRBV5-4 and TRBJ1-2, with D possibly matching TRBD1 (6 bases). The germline CDR1 and CDR2 sequences are SGHNT and YYREEE (reference sequence). This CDR3 has 13 residues. V lost 3 bases to trimming and J lost 7 bases, with 13 bases between them.

V gene TRBV29-1 combines with J gene TRBJ1-5; 7 bases are shared with TRBD1. After removal of 6 bases from V and 4 bases from J, the junction contained 6 bases not matched to a gene. The length of the CDR3 is 13 residues. Germline V gene lookup returns CDR1 SQVTM and CDR2 ANQGSEA. CDR3 region: CSVGPGQNQPQHF. The CDR3 DNA sequence: TGCAGCGTCGGCCCGGGACAGAATCAGCCCCAGCATTTT. The entire variable domain, with the rest obtained from reference TRBV29-1 and TRBJ1-5, is as follows: SAVISQKPSRDICQRGTSLTIQCQVDSQVTMMFWYRQQPGQSLTLIATANQGSEATYESGFVIDKFPISRPNLTFSTLTVSNMSPEDSSIYLCSVGPGQNQPQHFGDGTRLSIL.

For the CDR3, the DNA is TGTGCCAGCAGCCCCCTCGGCGGGAGTGGCAATGAGCAGTTCTTC. Amino acids: CASSPLGGSGNEQFF. The chain links TRBV9 to TRBJ2-1; 7 nucleotides line up with TRBD2. Unmatched junction bases numbered 10, after V lost 4 bases and J lost 6 bases. CDR1 and CDR2 (germline): SGDLS, YYNGEE. The CDR3 totals 15 residues. Filled out from reference TRBV9 and TRBJ2-1, the complete variable domain reads DSGVTQTPKHLITATGQRVTLRCSPRSGDLSVYWYQQSLDQGLQFLIQYYNGEERAKGNILERFSAQQFPDLHSELNLSSLELGDSALYFCASSPLGGSGNEQFFGPGTRLTVL.

The chain recombines TRBV19 with TRBJ2-6, with D perhaps matching TRBD1 or TRBD2 (6 bases each). The CDR3 sequence is 14 residues long. The V gene lost 8 bases and the J gene lost 2 bases, with 10 bases spanning the gap. Germline values: CDR1 LNHDA, CDR2 SQIVND (reference sequence). The CDR3, as DNA: TGTGCCAGTGGAGGGGGAACTGGGGCCAACGTCCTGACTTTC. Protein: CASGGGTGANVLTF.

The chain is built from TRBV19 and TRBJ2-7; TRBD1 matches at 7 bases. From germline, CDR1 is LNHDA and CDR2 SQIVND (reference sequence). After removal of 3 bases from V and 6 bases from J, the junction contained 8 bases not matched to a gene. This CDR3 region has 14 residues. CDR3 DNA sequence: TGTGCCAGTAGTATTGAGAAAGGGGGCTTCGAGCAGTACTTC. Residues: CASSIEKGGFEQYF. The variable domain in full, with the rest retrieved from reference TRBV19 and TRBJ2-7, is DGGITQSPKYLFRKEGQNVTLSCEQNLNHDAMYWYRQDPGQGLRLIYYSQIVNDFQKGDIAEGYSVSREKKESFPLTVTSAQKNPTAFYLCASSIEKGGFEQYFGPGTRLTVT.

This chain uses TRBV7-8 with TRBJ2-2; TRBD2 matches at 12 bases. This CDR3 spans 16 amino acids. Germline V gene sequence: CDR1 SGHVS, CDR2 FQNEAQ. Germline trimming cut 5 bases from V and 5 bases from J; bases unmatched to any gene: 6. CDR3 loop: CASSPGLAGSTGELFF. CDR3 nucleotide sequence: TGTGCCAGCAGCCCGGGACTAGCGGGTAGTACCGGGGAGCTGTTTTTT.

V usage is TRBV28 and J usage is TRBJ1-1; 7 nucleotides agree with TRBD1. V was clipped by 4 bases and J by 8 bases; unmatched bases: 4. The CDR3 totals 12 residues. Germline CDR1 is MDHEN and CDR2 is SYDVKM. The DNA of the CDR3 is TGTGCCAGCAGTTCCTACAGGGGCGAAGCTTTCTTT. It encodes CASSSYRGEAFF.

The chain recombines TRBV19 with TRBJ1-4; D is perhaps TRBD1 (5 bases). With 4 bases removed from V and 0 bases from J, the gap between germline ends came to 6 bases. The CDR3 has 14 residues. In germline, CDR1 is LNHDA, CDR2 SQIVND (reference sequence). The CDR3 loop reads CASSTGPTNEKLFF. In DNA, the CDR3 is TGTGCCAGTAGTACGGGGCCAACTAATGAAAAACTGTTTTTT.